Each of the 8 T cell receptor beta chains below was sequenced from the same sample in a study of cytomegalovirus exposure and HLA in healthy donors. Primers: 60 Vbeta forward and 13 Jbeta reverse. The data were produced by immunoSEQ multiplex PCR, yet TCRdb's version contains in-frame clones alone and is incomplete. The sample records approximately 170,000 clones, approximately 88% being singletons. The material sequenced was PBMCs. Receptors originate from a boy younger than 10 in good health and CMV-seronegative.

The chain combines TRBV7-9 with TRBJ1-2; D call uncertain. Germline-derived CDR1 and CDR2 are SEHNR and FQNEAQ (reference sequence). The V end was cut by 1 base, the J end by 5 bases, with 11 bases between. This CDR3 is built from 14 residues. The CDR3 DNA reads as TGTGCCAGCAGCTTAGGGGCGACAATTTATGGCTACACCTTC. Translating gives CASSLGATIYGYTF.

This sequence joins TRBV4-3 and TRBJ2-7; TRBD2 agrees at 11 bases. The length of the CDR3 is 19 residues. Germline CDR1 reads LGHNA; CDR2 reads YSLEER. Trimming took 3 bases from V and 0 from J; bases not matched to a gene: 13. CDR3 bases: TGCGCCAGCAGCCAGGGACTAGCGGAACTTCTAGGGGGCTCCTACGAGCAGTACTTC. Translating it yields CASSQGLAELLGGSYEQYF.

The chain employs TRBV23-1 and TRBJ2-7, with no clear D. TRBV23-1 is filed as an ORF, its function uncertain. V was shortened by 3 bases and J by 4 bases, with 16 bases between the two germline ends. The CDR3 extends over 15 amino acids. For the CDR3, the DNA is TGCGCCAGCAGTCACATGGGCAGGAAACGGTACGAGCAGTACGTC. It yields the protein CASSHMGRKRYEQYV.

The genes are TRBV5-1 and TRBJ2-1, with 13 bases fitting TRBD2. The CDR3 runs to 17 residues. CDR1 SGHRS and CDR2 YFSETQ come from the germline V gene. The V and J ends lost 3 bases and 8 bases, in that order; junction bases with no gene match: 11. CDR3 sequence (DNA): TGCGCCAGCAGCTCCCCCAAGCGGACTAGCGGGAGTTATGAGCAGTTCTTC. Translated: CASSSPKRTSGSYEQFF.

This rearrangement joins TRBV9 to TRBJ1-6; D uncertain. Trimming took 0 bases from V and 7 from J, leaving 8 bases between them. Per germline, CDR1 SGDLS and CDR2 YYNGEE. CDR3 length: 14 residues. The CDR3 is CASSVAGGNSPLHF. CDR3 DNA sequence: TGTGCCAGCAGCGTAGCGGGCGGGAATTCACCCCTCCACTTT.

The chain is built from TRBV7-9 and TRBJ2-7; D remains ambiguous. V was clipped by 4 bases and J by 4 bases, with 26 bases between them. Germline assignment: CDR1 SEHNR and CDR2 FQNEAQ (reference sequence). The CDR3 is made up of 18 amino acids. The CDR3: CASSSLGLTSLPPYEQYF. The CDR3 DNA reads as TGTGCCAGCAGCTCTCTGGGCCTGACCTCCTTGCCCCCATACGAGCAGTACTTC.

The V gene is TRBV27, the J gene TRBJ2-5; 9 nucleotides line up with TRBD1. V was clipped by 5 bases and J by 6 bases; unmatched bases: 10. CDR3 size: 15 residues. Germline loops: CDR1 MNHEY, CDR2 SMNVEV (reference sequence). CDR3 DNA sequence: TGTGCCAGCAGTACCTTGGACAGGGGTTTGCAGACCCAGTACTTC. Translated: CASSTLDRGLQTQYF.

The chain couples TRBV6-1 to TRBJ1-1, with 8 bases identical to TRBD1. V lost 5 bases and J lost 4; bases outside the gene matches: 6. CDR3 size: 14 residues. Germline CDR1 MNHNS, CDR2 SASEGT. This chain's CDR3 is CASSPPGQGTEAFF. The CDR3 nucleotides read TGTGCCAGCAGTCCGCCCGGACAGGGCACTGAAGCTTTCTTT.